A selection of T cell receptor beta chains follows, all from one sample in a study of blood T cell repertoires in COVID-19. Sequencing used immunoSEQ multiplex PCR; TCRdb keeps in-frame clones, though not all of them. The sample consists of over 100,000 clones, roughly 79% of them appearing once. Material for sequencing was peripheral blood. The receptors stem from a human donor in a cohort sampled during active COVID-19. CDR3s include the opening cysteine and the closing phenylalanine or tryptophan. A D gene is named only where the DNA matches it firmly. Expanded clones are given a class, and other clones once, few, many or no size at all.

d_call	j_call	clone_size	v_call	cdr3_aa	cdr3_nt
NA	TRBJ2-7	once	TRBV6-4	CASSGAAFYEQYF	TGTGCCAGCAGCGGAGCGGCTTTTTACGAGCAGTACTTC
NA	TRBJ2-6	NA	TRBV18	CASSPARGTSSGANVLTF	TGTGCCAGCTCACCAGCCCGGGGGACCTCCTCTGGGGCCAACGTCCTGACTTTC
TRBD2	TRBJ2-6	NA	TRBV7-2	CASSLRIAGVSGANVLTF	TGTGCCAGCAGCTTAAGAATAGCGGGAGTCTCTGGGGCCAACGTCCTGACTTTC
TRBD1	TRBJ2-7	few	TRBV29-1	CSVRRDRGFDEQYF	TGCAGCGTTCGAAGGGACAGGGGGTTCGACGAGCAGTACTTC
NA	TRBJ1-4	NA	TRBV12-3/TRBV12-4	CASSPGEKLFF	TGTGCCAGCAGTCCCGGGGAAAAACTGTTTTTT
NA	TRBJ2-7	NA	TRBV3-1/TRBV3-2	CASTPGHEQYF	TGTGCCAGCACCCCAGGGCACGAGCAGTACTTC
NA	TRBJ1-5	NA	TRBV7-2	CASADPSSNQPQHF	TGTGCCAGTGCGGATCCATCAAGCAATCAGCCCCAGCATTTT
NA	TRBJ1-1	NA	TRBV7-2	CASSLGILGGKPEAFF	TGTGCCAGCAGCTTAGGGATTTTAGGGGGTAAACCTGAAGCTTTCTTT
NA	TRBJ1-4	NA	TRBV6-5	CASLPSSTNEKLFF	TGTGCCAGCCTCCCCTCCTCAACTAATGAAAAACTGTTTTTT
TRBD1	TRBJ1-6	NA	TRBV20-1	CSISDRGNNSPLHF	TGCAGTATTAGTGACAGGGGCAACAATTCACCCCTCCACTTT
NA	TRBJ1-1	NA	TRBV28	CASSLIRGAAFF	TGTGCCAGCAGTTTAATTCGGGGGGCAGCTTTCTTT
TRBD2	TRBJ2-1	many	TRBV2	CASRPLAGYNEQFF	TGTGCCAGCAGACCACTAGCGGGGTACAATGAGCAGTTCTTC
NA	TRBJ1-2	NA	TRBV6-5	CASSSNVGQGYGYTF	TGTGCCAGCAGTTCTAATGTTGGTCAGGGCTATGGCTACACCTTC
TRBD1	TRBJ2-7	NA	TRBV15	CATSTQTGVSYEQYF	TGTGCCACCAGCACCCAGACAGGGGTATCCTACGAGCAGTACTTC
NA	TRBJ1-3	NA	TRBV7-9	CASSERTAGNTIYF	TGTGCCAGCAGCGAGCGGACAGCTGGAAACACCATATATTTT
NA	TRBJ1-1	NA	TRBV6-5	CASSYSQDTEAFF	TGTGCCAGCAGTTACTCGCAGGACACTGAAGCTTTCTTT
TRBD1	TRBJ2-7	NA	TRBV15	CATRPDRVSNEQYF	TGTGCCACCAGGCCTGACAGGGTTTCGAACGAGCAGTACTTC
NA	TRBJ2-3	NA	TRBV24-1	CATSDPRQPHTDTQYF	TGTGCCACCAGTGATCCCCGACAGCCGCACACGGATACGCAGTATTTT
TRBD1	TRBJ2-7	NA	TRBV6-5	CASRLDRFGEQYF	TGTGCCAGCAGACTGGACAGGTTCGGCGAGCAGTACTTC
NA	TRBJ2-6	NA	TRBV5-4	CASSADISGANVLTF	TGTGCCAGCAGCGCTGACATCTCTGGGGCCAACGTCCTGACTTTC
NA	TRBJ2-7	few	TRBV7-8	CASSWGGASYEQYF	TGTGCCAGCAGCTGGGGGGGGGCCTCCTACGAGCAGTACTTC
TRBD1	TRBJ2-7	NA	TRBV28	CASIVTGGAYEQYF	TGTGCCAGCATCGTGACAGGGGGCGCCTACGAGCAGTACTTC
TRBD2	TRBJ2-7	NA	TRBV11-1	CASSLTSGLYEQYF	TGTGCCAGCAGCCTGACTAGCGGATTATACGAGCAGTACTTC